The next 28 T cell receptor beta chains were all read from a single sample in a study of blood T cell repertoires in COVID-19. TCRdb keeps only in-frame clones here, not all; method: immunoSEQ multiplex PCR. The sample lists around 60,000 clones, roughly 89% occurring once. The sequencing sample was made of peripheral blood. The receptors originated from a woman of 80 years or more with acute or convalescent COVID-19.

The chain carries TRBV30 and TRBJ1-1; TRBD1 might be the D (5 bases). The ends were cut back, 3 bases at V and 5 bases at J, with 10 bases in the middle. Germline CDR1 reads GTSNPN; CDR2 reads SVGIG (reference sequence). The CDR3 covers 12 residues. CDR3 protein: CAWRTAGTEAFF. Here the CDR3 DNA reads TGTGCCTGGAGGACAGCGGGGACTGAAGCTTTCTTT.

This rearrangement joins TRBV27 to TRBJ1-6; perhaps TRBD1 as D (5 bases). The germline gives CDR1 MNHEY, CDR2 SMNVEV (reference sequence). Trimming pared 5 bases from V and 9 bases from J, leaving 17 bases between. The CDR3 is 15 residues long. The CDR3 bases are TGTGCCAGCAGTCGGGACTCCGGAGGTAGTTCACCCCTCCACTTT. It is translated as CASSRDSGGSSPLHF.

Ten or more counts support this clone. V and J are TRBV27 and TRBJ1-5; D unclear. Trimming took 2 bases from V and 2 from J, leaving 13 bases between them. The CDR3 has 16 amino acids. Germline V CDR1 and CDR2: MNHEY, SMNVEV (reference sequence). CDR3 nucleotides: TGTGCCAGCAGTTTAGCGGGGAAGGGAGGCAATCAGCCCCAGCATTTT. Translating it yields CASSLAGKGGNQPQHF.

The chain links TRBV6-5 to TRBJ1-1; 7 positions agree with TRBD1. The J segment lost 4 bases and the V segment lost 6 bases, leaving 8 bases of the junction unmatched. CDR1 is MNHEY, CDR2 SVGAGI, per germline. The CDR3 is 14 amino acids. The CDR3 loop is CASRYERGPTEAFF. CDR3 DNA: TGTGCCAGCAGGTACGAAAGGGGGCCCACTGAAGCTTTCTTT.

The V call is TRBV19, the J call TRBJ1-5; D is ambiguous. The germline V gene has CDR1 LNHDA and CDR2 SQIVND (reference sequence). CDR3 size: 12 residues. Deletions cut 5 bases from V and 10 bases from J, with 12 bases between. The CDR3, as DNA: TGTGCCAGTAGTCCCCCGGGGAGTCCCCAGCATTTT. Translating it yields CASSPPGSPQHF.

The chain employs TRBV3-1 (or the pseudogene TRBV3-2) and TRBJ2-7; TRBD1 matches 9 bases. The germline CDR1 and CDR2 sequences are LGHDT and YNNKEL (reference sequence). CDR3 length: 19 amino acids. The V segment lost 4 bases and the J segment 3 bases; nucleotides outside the gene matches: 19. The CDR3 bases are TGTGCCAGCAGCCCTATAACGGGACAGGGTTCCTCCCCTCTCTACGAGCAGTACTTC. Its translation is CASSPITGQGSSPLYEQYF.

The chain employs TRBV6-5 and TRBJ2-3, with 12 bases identical to TRBD2. Germline assignment: CDR1 MNHEY and CDR2 SVGAGI. This CDR3 is built from 15 residues. J lost 5 bases, V lost 6 bases, and 6 bases had no gene match. CDR3 amino acids: CASRPSGGAIDTQYF. CDR3 nucleotides: TGTGCCAGCAGACCTAGCGGGGGGGCGATAGATACGCAGTATTTT.

The genes are TRBV18 and TRBJ1-4; 7 positions match TRBD1. CDR1 is KGHSH and CDR2 is LQKENI in the germline V gene. The CDR3 runs 13 residues. V lost 4 bases to trimming and J lost 8 bases; unmatched junction nucleotides: 4. The CDR3 DNA reads TGTGCCAGCTCACGCGGACAGGAAGAAAAACTGTTTTTT. This sequence encodes CASSRGQEEKLFF.

The gene calls are TRBV7-9 and TRBJ1-1; D not certain. Germline CDR1 is SEHNR and CDR2 is FQNEAQ (reference sequence). The CDR3 contains 13 residues. V was shortened by 5 bases and J by 3 bases, with 10 bases between the two germline ends. The CDR3 nucleotides read TGTGCCAGCAGCATAACGGGGTACACTGAAGCTTTCTTT. This codes for CASSITGYTEAFF.

The chain is built from TRBV2 and TRBJ1-5, with D unresolved. This CDR3 is 13 amino acids long. Germline CDR1 reads SNHLY; CDR2 reads FYNNEI. The ends were cut back, 6 bases at V and 0 bases at J, with 6 bases in the middle. CDR3 protein: CASRPYSNQPQHF. In nucleotides, the CDR3 is TGTGCCAGCAGGCCCTATAGCAATCAGCCCCAGCATTTT.

The chain combines TRBV7-3 with TRBJ1-1; 7 nucleotides line up with TRBD1. The junction had 5 bases not matched to a gene; V was cut back by 4 bases and J by 3 bases. The length of the CDR3 is 14 residues. Germline V gives CDR1 SGHTA, CDR2 FQGTGA. The CDR3 spells CASSSGTAYTEAFF. In DNA, the CDR3 is TGTGCCAGCAGCTCCGGGACAGCTTACACTGAAGCTTTCTTT.

This chain uses TRBV30 with TRBJ2-7; no definite D call. V was clipped by 0 bases and J by 3 bases, with 6 bases between them. CDR1 is GTSNPN and CDR2 is SVGIG in the germline V gene (reference sequence). This CDR3 comprises 12 residues. CDR3: CAWSVSVYEQYF. CDR3 sequence (DNA): TGTGCCTGGAGTGTATCCGTCTACGAGCAGTACTTC.

The gene calls are TRBV14 and TRBJ1-3; D ambiguous. In germline, CDR1 is SGHDN, CDR2 FVKESK. The CDR3 covers 15 residues. With 4 bases removed from V and 0 bases from J, the gap between germline ends came to 10 bases. The CDR3 sequence: CASSPRHISGNTIYF. The CDR3 coding sequence is TGTGCCAGCAGCCCCCGACACATCTCTGGAAACACCATATATTTT.

This chain uses TRBV6-5 with TRBJ2-1; the D gene is possibly TRBD1 (6 bases). The CDR3 covers 14 residues. The germline gives CDR1 MNHEY, CDR2 SVGAGI. The V end was cut by 6 bases, the J end by 2 bases, with 11 bases between. CDR3 in amino acids: CASSLRTAYNEQFF. For the CDR3, the DNA is TGTGCCAGCAGCCTCAGGACAGCCTACAATGAGCAGTTCTTC.

This clone has only a few counts. The gene calls are TRBV19 and TRBJ2-7, with 7 positions matching TRBD2. V shed 6 bases and J 7 bases; nucleotides not matched to a gene: 18. The germline CDR1 and CDR2 sequences are LNHDA and SQIVND (reference sequence). The CDR3 extends over 16 amino acids. This CDR3 is CASSPMGGSFFGEQYF. The CDR3 DNA sequence: TGTGCCAGTAGCCCCATGGGCGGGAGTTTCTTTGGGGAGCAGTACTTC.

The chain recombines TRBV30 with TRBJ2-5; D may be TRBD2 (6 bases). Trimming shortened V by 3 bases and J by 9 bases, and 17 bases separated the two germline ends. CDR1 and CDR2 (germline): GTSNPN, SVGIG (reference sequence). The CDR3 has 13 residues. The CDR3 loop is CAWSDSRDSPQYF. The CDR3 nucleotides read TGTGCCTGGAGCGATTCCCGGGACTCCCCCCAGTACTTC.

The chain recombines TRBV5-1 with TRBJ2-1, with D possibly being TRBD2 (5 bases). The V end was cut by 4 bases, the J end by 10 bases, with 9 bases between. Germline V CDR1 and CDR2: SGHRS, YFSETQ. The CDR3 has 11 residues. CDR3 sequence (DNA): TGCGCCAGCAGCACCGGACTGGAGCAGTTCTTC. Its protein product is CASSTGLEQFF.

The chain combines TRBV6-5 with TRBJ2-7; weak D call: TRBD2 (5 bases). The germline V gene encodes CDR1 MNHEY and CDR2 SVGAGI. The CDR3 sequence is 14 residues long. V lost 10 bases, J lost 2 bases, and 18 bases lay in between. Written as DNA, the CDR3 is TGTGCCACACGCGTCCAAGAGGGCCCCTACGAGCAGTACTTC. It is translated as CATRVQEGPYEQYF.

The chain links TRBV2 to TRBJ2-2; maybe TRBD1 (5 bases). The germline gives CDR1 SNHLY, CDR2 FYNNEI. Trimming pared 2 bases from V and 5 bases from J, leaving 15 bases between. The CDR3 runs 16 residues. The CDR3 region is CASSELRGAGTGELFF. The CDR3 DNA sequence: TGTGCCAGCAGTGAATTAAGGGGTGCCGGGACCGGGGAGCTGTTTTTT.

The chain carries TRBV19 and TRBJ1-1; no firm D call. Trimming shortened V by 7 bases and J by 0 bases, and 9 bases separated the two germline ends. This CDR3 contains 13 residues. The germline V gene encodes CDR1 LNHDA and CDR2 SQIVND (reference sequence). The CDR3 sequence: CASTRSLNTEAFF. Here the CDR3 DNA reads TGTGCCAGTACCCGTTCTTTGAACACTGAAGCTTTCTTT.

The genes are TRBV5-6 and TRBJ1-4; D unresolved. This CDR3 is built from 14 residues. Trimming shortened V by 4 bases and J by 8 bases, and 15 bases separated the two germline ends. Germline values: CDR1 SGHDT, CDR2 YYEEEE. CDR3 nucleotides: TGTGCCAGCAGCCCGGGCTGGACTGAGGAAAAACTGTTTTTT. It translates to CASSPGWTEEKLFF.

The J gene is TRBJ1-1, the V gene TRBV5-1, with 9 bases identical to TRBD1. Germline V lookup: CDR1 SGHRS, CDR2 YFSETQ. CDR3 length: 17 residues. J gave up 5 bases and V 2 bases, and 13 bases lay outside the gene matches. In nucleotides, the CDR3 is TGCGCCAGCAGCTTTTCTATTAGGGACAGGGATTTGACTGAAGCTTTCTTT. Translation: CASSFSIRDRDLTEAFF.

The chain employs TRBV5-4 and TRBJ1-6, with D unclear. The CDR3 consists of 13 residues. The germline V gene encodes CDR1 SGHNT and CDR2 YYREEE (reference sequence). Trimming removed 5 bases from V and 6 bases from J, with 9 bases in between. The CDR3 bases are TGTGCCAGCAGACGGGATCCTAATTCACCCCTCCACTTT. This codes for CASRRDPNSPLHF.

The genes are TRBV11-2 and TRBJ2-7; the match to TRBD2 covers 10 bases. V dropped 3 bases and J dropped 4; count of bases not matched to a gene: 3. Germline V gene data show CDR1 as SGHAT and CDR2 as FQNNGV. The length of the CDR3 is 14 residues. The CDR3: CASSFSGGRYEQYF. CDR3 in DNA: TGTGCCAGCAGCTTTAGCGGGGGGCGATACGAGCAGTACTTC.

The rearrangement uses TRBV7-6 and TRBJ2-1; 7 bases map to TRBD2. The CDR3 is 13 residues long. The junction had 10 bases not matched to a gene; V was cut back by 10 bases and J by 7 bases. In germline, CDR1 is SGHVS, CDR2 FNYEAQ. CDR3 sequence: CATQGRGGNEQFF. CDR3 DNA: TGTGCCACCCAAGGGCGGGGAGGGAATGAGCAGTTCTTC.

V is TRBV5-5 and J is TRBJ2-7, with no clear D. Germline CDR1 and CDR2: SGHKS and YYEKEE (reference sequence). With 0 bases removed from V and 3 bases from J, the gap between germline ends came to 7 bases. The CDR3 is 13 amino acids. The CDR3 DNA sequence: TGTGCCAGCAGCTTGGGAGAGATCTACGAGCAGTACTTC. Its protein product is CASSLGEIYEQYF.

The chain couples TRBV6-5 to TRBJ1-6; D is perhaps TRBD1 (5 bases). CDR1 and CDR2 (germline): MNHEY, SVGAGI. V was trimmed by 2 bases and J by 10 bases, leaving 18 bases between them. CDR3 length: 16 amino acids. CDR3 nucleotide sequence: TGTGCCAGCAGTTACGAGCCCAGGGTCATAGGATCACCCCTCCACTTT. Translation gives CASSYEPRVIGSPLHF.

The V call is TRBV7-3, the J call TRBJ2-2; 7 bases are a match to TRBD2. The V and J ends lost 5 bases and 7 bases, in that order; junction bases with no gene match: 4. The CDR3 is 13 amino acids. Germline CDR1 SGHTA, CDR2 FQGTGA. DNA for the CDR3: TGTGCCAGCAGCCTCAGGGAGGGCGGGGAGCTGTTTTTT. Its translation: CASSLREGGELFF.